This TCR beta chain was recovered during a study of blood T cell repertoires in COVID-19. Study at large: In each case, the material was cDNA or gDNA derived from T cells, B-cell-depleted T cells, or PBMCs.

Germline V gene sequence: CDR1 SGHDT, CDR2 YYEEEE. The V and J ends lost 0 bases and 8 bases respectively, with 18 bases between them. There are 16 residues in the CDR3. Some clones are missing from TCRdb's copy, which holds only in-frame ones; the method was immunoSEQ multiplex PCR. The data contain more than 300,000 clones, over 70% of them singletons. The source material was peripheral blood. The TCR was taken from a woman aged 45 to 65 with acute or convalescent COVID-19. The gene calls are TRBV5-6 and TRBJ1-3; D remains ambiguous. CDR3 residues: CASSLDRGSVWDTIYF. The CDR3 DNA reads TGTGCCAGCAGCTTGGACCGCGGATCCGTGTGGGACACCATATATTTT.